These T cell receptor beta chains were read from a single sample in a study of blood T cell repertoires in COVID-19. Only in-frame clones appear in the TCRdb table, and some are missing; sequencing was by immunoSEQ multiplex PCR. In the table there are around 400,000 clones, roughly nine tenths of which are singletons. Sequenced material: peripheral blood. These receptors were collected from a man aged 40-49 years with acute or convalescent COVID-19. The CDR3 runs from the conserved cysteine through the conserved F or W.

v_call cdr3_aa
TRBV27 CASSLMVTGELFF
TRBV25-1 CASSGLGVEVGETQYF
TRBV19 CASSIGQTAYEQYF
TRBV7-9 CASSLPWTLAKEQFF
TRBV10-1 CASIPKDTNYGYTF
TRBV6-5 CASSYRAQQGGTF
TRBV19 CASSQQGASSYEQYF
TRBV27 CASSPKSGFYGYTF
TRBV24-1 CATSDSTYSSGNTIYF
TRBV12-3/TRBV12-4 CASSSNTDTQYF
TRBV7-3 CASSSLDRAYNEQFF
TRBV7-8 CASSPGTGSYEQYF
TRBV27 CASSLWAGVGTNEKLFF
TRBV12-3/TRBV12-4 CASTTGNNQPQHF
TRBV18 CASSQPGSSAGNTIYF
TRBV5-4 CASSPQAGSDEKLFF
TRBV3-1/TRBV3-2 CASSLRDSSYEQYF
TRBV19 CASSPGQSYTGELFF
TRBV5-8 CASANEGRTGADEQYF